The sequence of this TCR beta chain was determined in a study of T cells after yellow fever vaccination. Across the study: In the case of low-cell-number fractions, SMART-Seq v4 Ultra Low Input was used for preparation. Findings and limits, study-wide: Reappearing after the booster were most of the clones from primary vaccination (about 96% CD4, 88% CD8).

Comment on this clonotype: No antigen is known for it.

The TCR cDNA carried a universal primer site and UMIs from 5'RACE template switching. TCRdb called the 5' RACE reads again in MiXCR, with one record for every CDR3 protein. The sample contains 150,000 to 200,000 distinct CDR3 sequences, roughly 6.2% of which appear only once. Germline-derived CDR1 and CDR2 are SGHRS and YFSETQ. The CDR3 is 13 amino acids. The V end was cut by 2 bases, the J end by 4 bases, with 10 bases between. The receptor's source is a man aged 18 to 30 who received the YFV17D yellow fever vaccine. The sample in question was CD4+ T cells sorted from PBMCs, obtained on the day of the first yellow fever vaccination. The chain combines TRBV5-1 with TRBJ2-7; TRBD1 might be the D (6 bases). The DNA of the CDR3 is TGCGCCAGCAGCTTTACAGGGTTGTACGAGCAGTACTTC. As protein: CASSFTGLYEQYF.